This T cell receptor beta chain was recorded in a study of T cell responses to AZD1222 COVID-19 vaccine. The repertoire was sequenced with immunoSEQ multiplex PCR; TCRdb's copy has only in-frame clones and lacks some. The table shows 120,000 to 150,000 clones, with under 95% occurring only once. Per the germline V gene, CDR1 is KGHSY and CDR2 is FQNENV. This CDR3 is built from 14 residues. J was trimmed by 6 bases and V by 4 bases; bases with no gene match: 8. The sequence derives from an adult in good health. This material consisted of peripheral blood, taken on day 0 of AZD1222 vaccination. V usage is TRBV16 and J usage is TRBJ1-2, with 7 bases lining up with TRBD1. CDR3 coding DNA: TGTGCCAGCAGCCGTCCGGGACAGTCCAATGGCTACACCTTC. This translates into CASSRPGQSNGYTF. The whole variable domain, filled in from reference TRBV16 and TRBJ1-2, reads GEEVAQTPKHLVRGEGQKAKLYCAPIKGHSYVFWYQQVLKNEFKFLISFQNENVFDETGMPKERFSAKCLPNSPCSLEIQATKLEDSAVYFCASSRPGQSNGYTFGSGTRLTVV.